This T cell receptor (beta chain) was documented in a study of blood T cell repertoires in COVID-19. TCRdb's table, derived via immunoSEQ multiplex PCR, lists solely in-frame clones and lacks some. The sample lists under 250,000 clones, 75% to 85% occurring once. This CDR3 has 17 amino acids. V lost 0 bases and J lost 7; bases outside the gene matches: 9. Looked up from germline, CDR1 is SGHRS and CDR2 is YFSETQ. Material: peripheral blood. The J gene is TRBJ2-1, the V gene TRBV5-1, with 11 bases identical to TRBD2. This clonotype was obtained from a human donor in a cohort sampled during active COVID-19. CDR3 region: CASSLEGSGRAGNEQFF. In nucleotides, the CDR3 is TGCGCCAGCAGCTTGGAAGGTAGCGGGAGGGCGGGGAATGAGCAGTTCTTC. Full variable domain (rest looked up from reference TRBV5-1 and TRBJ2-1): KAGVTQTPRYLIKTRGQQVTLSCSPISGHRSVSWYQQTPGQGLQFLFEYFSETQRNKGNFPGRFSGRQFSNSRSEMNVSTLELGDSALYLCASSLEGSGRAGNEQFFGPGTRLTVL.